The 3 T cell receptor beta chains reported below all come from one sample, sequenced in a study of T cell responses to AZD1222 COVID-19 vaccine (dated by TCRdb to 2020 to 2022). The time point label of this sample denotes: baseline before first vaccination. Libraries came from the immunoSEQ multiplex PCR assay. TCRdb limited this immuneACCESS table to in-frame rearrangements with V and J called. A share of clones is missing; checked studies link under half to unresolved V genes, and the rest is unexplained. In all, the sample holds about 150,000 clones, and about nine tenths of those were seen once. The ten most abundant clones make up roughly 1.9% of the sample. The material was peripheral blood, obtained on day 0 of AZD1222 vaccination. These receptors were collected from an adult in good health.

This sequence joins TRBV28 and TRBJ1-4; the D is unclear. Trimming shortened V by 6 bases and J by 0 bases, and 23 bases separated the two germline ends. The CDR3 length is 19 residues. CDR1 MDHEN and CDR2 SYDVKM come from the germline V gene. The CDR3 DNA reads TGTGCCAGCAGATTAGACCCGTACTTGGGTACAACAACTAATGAAAAACTGTTTTTT. Its translation: CASRLDPYLGTTTNEKLFF.

This sequence joins TRBV28 and TRBJ1-2, with 9 bases identical to TRBD1. Germline assignment: CDR1 MDHEN and CDR2 SYDVKM. With V trimmed by 6 bases and J by 7 bases, 15 bases remained unmatched. The CDR3 is 16 amino acids. CDR3 sequence reads: CASSLLQGALGSGYTF. CDR3 DNA: TGTGCCAGCAGCCTTCTACAGGGGGCGCTGGGTAGTGGCTACACCTTC.

The chain employs TRBV4-3 and TRBJ2-5; perhaps TRBD2 as D (5 bases). Germline V gene lookup returns CDR1 LGHNA and CDR2 YSLEER. The length of the CDR3 is 15 residues. Trimming removed 0 bases at V and 2 bases at J, with 10 bases between. CDR3 in DNA: TGCGCCAGCAGCCAAGAACTAGTCTCACAAGAGACCCAGTACTTC. This translates into CASSQELVSQETQYF.